What follows are 25 T cell receptor beta chains derived from one specimen sequenced in a study of lung T cells in sarcoidosis with Löfgren's syndrome. TCRdb re-called the reads through MiXCR, storing one row per CDR3 protein. The table has approximately 3,200 distinct CDR3 sequences, less than 20% seen once. Sample: CD4+ T cells from bronchoalveolar lavage. These receptors were collected from a human donor with sarcoidosis (Löfgren's syndrome or another form), or a control subject (not recorded which).

This clonotype is deemed medium-sized. The gene calls are TRBV19 and TRBJ1-2; 10 nucleotides agree with TRBD1. CDR1 LNHDA and CDR2 SQIVND come from the germline V gene (reference sequence). V shed 4 bases and J 5 bases; nucleotides not matched to a gene: 7. This CDR3 contains 15 residues. For the CDR3, the DNA is TGTGCCAGTAGTACCGACCGGGACAGGGGTTATGGCTACACCTTC. Protein product: CASSTDRDRGYGYTF.

This clonotype has a single count. A much bigger clone sits one base away, suggesting this may be a read error. This chain connects TRBV11-2 to TRBJ1-6, with a tentative D call TRBD1 (5 bases). This CDR3 comprises 16 residues. The ends were cut back, 1 base at V and 4 bases at J, with 11 bases in the middle. The V gene's germline CDR1 is SGHAT and CDR2 FQNNGV. The CDR3 sequence is CASSLATGTYNSPLHF. The DNA for the CDR3 is TGTGCCAGCAGCTTAGCTACCGGGACTTATAATTCACCCCTCCACTTT.

In its sample, this clonotype is large. This chain uses TRBV2 with TRBJ2-7, with D possibly TRBD2 on 5 matching bases. The germline gives CDR1 SNHLY, CDR2 FYNNEI. This CDR3 has 11 residues. Trimming left V 3 bases short and J 9 bases short, with 9 bases between. CDR3 nucleotides: TGTGCCAGCAGTGAGACTATAGGGCAGTACGTC. Translation gives CASSETIGQYV.

This clonotype is categorized as medium-sized. The V call is TRBV20-1, the J call TRBJ2-1, with D possibly being TRBD2 (5 bases). Germline-derived CDR1 and CDR2 are DFQATT and SNEGSKA (reference sequence). The germline V and J ends were trimmed by 0 bases and 2 bases, with 11 bases remaining between them. The CDR3 covers 15 residues. The CDR3 sequence: CSARDLGEAYNEQFF. The CDR3 region has the DNA TGCAGTGCTAGAGATCTGGGAGAGGCCTACAATGAGCAGTTCTTC.

Details on this clonotype: A junction end diverges from the germline sequence, so it may reflect a read error. The J gene is TRBJ1-1, the V gene TRBV29-1; D may be TRBD1 (5 bases). In germline, CDR1 is SQVTM, CDR2 ANQGSEA. The CDR3 spans 13 residues. DNA for the CDR3: TGCGGCGTTAGACGCGGGGCTGGCACTGAAGCTTTCTTT. Amino acid sequence: CGVRRGAGTEAFF.

This clonotype has at least ten counts. This chain connects TRBV10-3 to TRBJ2-7; TRBD1 matches 7 bases. This CDR3 comprises 13 residues. Germline V gene lookup returns CDR1 ENHRY and CDR2 SYGVKD. V shed 7 bases and J 3 bases; nucleotides not matched to a gene: 6. The CDR3 nucleotides read TGTGCCATCATGGGGACAGCAAACTACGAGCAGTACTTC. Its protein is CAIMGTANYEQYF.

This clonotype is labeled large. The rearrangement links TRBV2 to TRBJ1-1; a possible D gene is TRBD1 (5 bases). This CDR3 comprises 13 residues. CDR1 and CDR2 from the germline V gene are SNHLY and FYNNEI. V lost 5 bases to trimming and J lost 4 bases, with 11 bases between them. This chain's CDR3 is CASSSGLRTEAFF. The CDR3 bases are TGTGCCAGCAGTTCAGGGTTGCGCACTGAAGCTTTCTTT.

This clonotype is termed medium-sized. The CDR3 protein is CASGNSTGWVSNYGYTF. The CDR3 nucleotides are TGTGCTAGTGGTAACTCGACAGGCTGGGTTTCTAACTATGGCTACACCTTC. The chain is built from TRBV12-5 and TRBJ1-2, with D perhaps matching TRBD1 (6 bases). The CDR3 length is 17 residues. Trimming removed 5 bases at V and 0 bases at J, with 19 bases between. From germline, CDR1 is LGHNT and CDR2 FRNRAP.

About this clonotype: A much larger clone sits a single nucleotide away, making a read error possible. The chain links TRBV29-1 to TRBJ2-1, with 10 bases aligning to TRBD2. Germline V lookup: CDR1 SQVTM, CDR2 ANQGSEA. This CDR3 is built from 13 residues. The junction had 2 bases not matched to a gene; V was cut back by 5 bases and J by 4 bases. CDR3 DNA: TGCAGCGTTAGGACTAGCGGATACAATGAGCAGTTCTTC. Translating gives CSVRTSGYNEQFF.

By proportion, this clonotype is medium-sized. This chain links TRBV20-1 with TRBJ2-1; no reliable D call. V lost 2 bases, J lost 5 bases, and 4 bases lay in between. This CDR3 is built from 11 residues. CDR1 and CDR2 (germline): DFQATT, SNEGSKA (reference sequence). Written as DNA, the CDR3 is TGCAGTGCTAGACGGGACAATGAGCAGTTCTTC. It encodes CSARRDNEQFF.

In its sample, this clonotype ranks as medium-sized. V usage is TRBV6-2 or TRBV6-3 and J usage is TRBJ2-1; D perhaps matches TRBD1 (5 bases). V was cut by 2 bases and J by 3 bases, with 5 bases left in between. This CDR3 spans 13 amino acids. Germline V gene lookup returns CDR1 MNHEY and CDR2 SVGEGT. CDR3 loop: CASSYDSYNEQFF. CDR3 in DNA: TGTGCCAGCAGTTACGACAGCTACAATGAGCAGTTCTTC.

A word on this clonotype: A clone one base away is much larger, so this may be a read error. This rearrangement joins TRBV18 to TRBJ2-1, with D hard to call. CDR3 length: 15 residues. Per the germline V gene, CDR1 is KGHSH and CDR2 is LQKENI. The CDR3 region is CASSPQRSSYNEQLF. In DNA, the CDR3 is TGTGCCAGCTCACCACAAAGGAGCTCCTACAATGAGCAGCTCTTC.

This clonotype was detected only a few times. A clone one base away is much larger, so this may be a read error. The V gene is TRBV27, the J gene TRBJ1-3; D is perhaps TRBD1 (5 bases). Germline lookup yields CDR1 MNHEY and CDR2 SMNVEV (reference sequence). CDR3 length: 15 residues. The CDR3 DNA sequence: TGTGCCAGCAGTACCCGGACGGGACCTGGAAACGCCATATATTTT. Translating it yields CASSTRTGPGNAIYF.

The rearrangement uses TRBV5-6 and TRBJ2-7; D ambiguous. Trimming removed 2 bases at V and 3 bases at J, with 15 bases between. The CDR3 covers 15 residues. Germline V gives CDR1 SGHDT, CDR2 YYEEEE. The CDR3: CASSFKSKFDYEQYV. CDR3 nucleotide sequence: TGTGCCAGCAGCTTTAAATCCAAGTTCGACTACGAGCAGTACGTC.

This clonotype counts as medium-sized. V and J are TRBV7-6 and TRBJ2-1; D may be TRBD1 or TRBD2 (5 bases each). The CDR3 has 15 amino acids. Germline V lookup: CDR1 SGHVS, CDR2 FNYEAQ. The germline V and J ends were trimmed by 5 bases and 8 bases, with 19 bases remaining between them. The CDR3 DNA reads TGTGCCAGCAGCCCAGGGACCGATCCGGGCGATGAGCAGTTCTTC. Protein product: CASSPGTDPGDEQFF.

This clonotype is deemed medium-sized. V gene TRBV11-1 combines with J gene TRBJ2-3; 9 nucleotides agree with TRBD2. The V gene's germline CDR1 is SGHAT and CDR2 FQDESV (reference sequence). V was clipped by 2 bases and J by 2 bases; unmatched bases: 2. The CDR3 length is 15 residues. As DNA, the CDR3 is TGTGCCAGCAGCTTACTAGCGGGACCCACAGATACGCAGTATTTT. Translated, it gives CASSLLAGPTDTQYF.

By share, this clonotype counts as medium-sized (0.01 to 0.1%). The chain couples TRBV20-1 to TRBJ1-1; D gene ambiguous. CDR3 length equals 13 residues. Between the trimmed V and J ends, which lost 3 bases and 0 bases, there was a span of 8 bases. The V gene's germline CDR1 is DFQATT and CDR2 SNEGSKA (reference sequence). CDR3 region: CSARRRMNTEAFF. The CDR3 DNA reads TGCAGTGCTAGGAGGCGGATGAACACTGAAGCTTTCTTT.

This clonotype ranks as medium-sized. The chain links TRBV7-3 to TRBJ2-3; perhaps D is TRBD1 or TRBD2 (6 bases each). The germline V gene encodes CDR1 SGHTA and CDR2 FQGTGA. The CDR3 is 16 amino acids. The V gene lost 2 bases and the J gene lost 2 bases, with 14 bases spanning the gap. The CDR3 nucleotides read TGTGCCAGCAGCTTATTAGGGGGGACAAACACAGATACGCAGTATTTT. Translated, it gives CASSLLGGTNTDTQYF.

This clonotype is judged medium-sized. V gene TRBV12-5 combines with J gene TRBJ1-5; 9 nucleotides line up with TRBD1. This CDR3 is built from 12 residues. The germline CDR1 and CDR2 sequences are LGHNT and FRNRAP. V shed 5 bases, J shed 11 bases, and the junction held 4 bases outside the gene matches. Written as DNA, the CDR3 is TGTGCTAGTGGTGTGGACAGGGGTTCCCAGCATTTT. This gives the protein CASGVDRGSQHF.

The chain uses TRBV7-9 and TRBJ2-4; 11 nucleotides match TRBD2. With V trimmed by 5 bases and J by 10 bases, 4 bases remained unmatched. Germline V gives CDR1 SEHNR, CDR2 FQNEAQ (reference sequence). This CDR3 is built from 13 residues. Here the CDR3 DNA reads TGTGCCAGCAGCCCGGGACTAGCGGTTATTCAGTACTTC. This encodes CASSPGLAVIQYF.

This clonotype came up a few times. This sequence joins TRBV7-7 and TRBJ2-7; D ambiguous. There are 13 residues in the CDR3. In germline, CDR1 is SSHAT, CDR2 FNYEAQ (reference sequence). The germline V and J ends were trimmed by 8 bases and 3 bases, with 14 bases remaining between them. CDR3 sequence: CASASQSGYEQYF. The CDR3 DNA is TGTGCCAGCGCGAGCCAAAGTGGCTACGAGCAGTACTTC. The full variable domain, completed using reference TRBV7-7 and TRBJ2-7, is GAGVSQSPRYKVTKRGQDVTLRCDPISSHATLYWYQQALGQGPEFLTYFNYEAQPDKSGLPSDRFSAERPEGSISTLTIQRTEQRDSAMYRCASASQSGYEQYFGPGTRLTVT.

This clonotype qualifies as medium-sized. V gene TRBV6-1 combines with J gene TRBJ2-2; tentatively, D is TRBD1 (6 bases). The CDR3 consists of 15 residues. Germline V gives CDR1 MNHNS, CDR2 SASEGT. V was trimmed by 6 bases and J by 0 bases, leaving 11 bases between them. The CDR3 here is CASSLGQANTGELFF. DNA for the CDR3: TGTGCCAGCAGCCTGGGACAAGCGAACACCGGGGAGCTGTTTTTT.

Concerning this clonotype: Here the CDR3 omits its conserved ending phenylalanine or tryptophan, so a read error is the likely source. The chain uses TRBV11-2 and TRBJ2-5; D uncertain. The CDR3 is 13 amino acids. CDR1 and CDR2 from the germline V gene are SGHAT and FQNNGV. The germline V and J ends were trimmed by 5 bases and 5 bases, with 12 bases remaining between them. Here the CDR3 reads CASSPHSSETQYT. The CDR3 DNA reads TGTGCCAGCAGCCCTCATAGTTCGGAGACCCAGTACACC.

This clonotype is termed medium-sized (0.01 to 0.1%). This chain joins TRBV7-2 and TRBJ1-1; no firm D call. CDR1 is SGHTA and CDR2 is FQGNSA in the germline V gene. Trimming pared 0 bases from V and 1 base from J, leaving 6 bases between. The CDR3 covers 14 residues. CDR3 loop: CASSLAFGNTEAFF. In nucleotides, the CDR3 is TGTGCCAGCAGCTTAGCGTTCGGGAACACTGAAGCTTTCTTT.

Sample share makes this clonotype medium-sized. This chain joins TRBV15 and TRBJ2-7; TRBD1 agrees at 10 bases. V was clipped by 1 base and J by 4 bases; unmatched bases: 1. This CDR3 is built from 14 residues. Per the germline V gene, CDR1 is LNHNV and CDR2 is YYDKDF (reference sequence). CDR3 residues: CATSRGTGGYEQYF. As DNA, the CDR3 is TGTGCCACCAGCAGAGGGACAGGGGGGTACGAGCAGTACTTC. Supplemented by reference TRBV15 and TRBJ2-7, the full variable domain reads DAMVIQNPRYQVTQFGKPVTLSCSQTLNHNVMYWYQQKSSQAPKLLFHYYDKDFNNEADTPDNFQSRRPNTSFCFLDIRSPGLGDTAMYLCATSRGTGGYEQYFGPGTRLTVT.